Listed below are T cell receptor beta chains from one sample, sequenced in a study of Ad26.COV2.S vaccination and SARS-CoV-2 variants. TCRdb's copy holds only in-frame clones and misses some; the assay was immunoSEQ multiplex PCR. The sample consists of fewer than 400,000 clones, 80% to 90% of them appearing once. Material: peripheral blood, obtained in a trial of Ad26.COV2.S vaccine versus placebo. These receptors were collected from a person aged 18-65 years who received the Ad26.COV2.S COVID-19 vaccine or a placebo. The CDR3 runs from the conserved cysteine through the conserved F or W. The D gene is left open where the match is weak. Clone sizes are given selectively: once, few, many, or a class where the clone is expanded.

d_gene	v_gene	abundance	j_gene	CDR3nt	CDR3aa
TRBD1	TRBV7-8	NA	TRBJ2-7	TGTGCCAGCAGCTTGGGGGACAGTCTTATCTACGAGCAGTACTTC	CASSLGDSLIYEQYF
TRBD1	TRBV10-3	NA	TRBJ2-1	TGTGCCATCAGTCTTTCTAGGCAGGGGGCCGGCAATGAGCAGTTCTTC	CAISLSRQGAGNEQFF
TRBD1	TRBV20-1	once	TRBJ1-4	TGCAGTGCTAGTGGAAGGACAGGGAAGGTGTCTAATGAAAAACTGTTTTTT	CSASGRTGKVSNEKLFF
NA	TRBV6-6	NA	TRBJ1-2	TGTGCCAGCAAGACGAGAAGGGGTCGCACCTATGGCTACACCTTC	CASKTRRGRTYGYTF
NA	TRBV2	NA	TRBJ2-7	TGTGCCAGCAGTGACGTCGGGGGCCTGTCCTACGAGCAGTACTTC	CASSDVGGLSYEQYF
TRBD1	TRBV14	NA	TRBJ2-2	TGTGCCAGCAGCCAAGATGGTAGGACAGGGGGTAAGGGGGAGCTGTTTTTT	CASSQDGRTGGKGELFF
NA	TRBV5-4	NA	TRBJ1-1	TGTGCCAGCAGCCAGAGAGTCCGACGGAGGAACACTGAAGCTTTCTTT	CASSQRVRRRNTEAFF
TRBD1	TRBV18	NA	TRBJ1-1	TGTGCCAGCTCATCAGACAGGGCCACTGAAGCTTTCTTT	CASSSDRATEAFF
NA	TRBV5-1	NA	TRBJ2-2	TGCGCCAGCAGCTCCCTCTCCGACGGGGAGCTGTTTTTT	CASSSLSDGELFF
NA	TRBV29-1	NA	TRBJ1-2	TGCAGCGTCGCGTGGTTGAGACAGGAGGATAACTATGGCTACACCTTC	CSVAWLRQEDNYGYTF
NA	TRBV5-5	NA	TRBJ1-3	TGTGCCAGCAGCTTGAGGTGGGGCCCCGATACTGGAAACACCATATATTTT	CASSLRWGPDTGNTIYF
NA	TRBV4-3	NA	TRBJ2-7	TGCGCCAGCAGCCAAAATCTGGGGCAGGGCCTTGGGGACTTC	CASSQNLGQGLGDF
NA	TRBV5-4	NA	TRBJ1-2	TGTGCCAGCAGCCCCTATGGGGCCCGAGGCTATGGCTACACCTTC	CASSPYGARGYGYTF
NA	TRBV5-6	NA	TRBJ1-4	TGTGCCAGCAGCGCCCGGAGATGGGGGACTAATGAAAAACTGTTTTTT	CASSARRWGTNEKLFF
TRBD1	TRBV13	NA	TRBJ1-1	TGTGCCAGCAGCCCGCTCAGTTGGACAGGGACGAACACTGAAGCTTTCTTT	CASSPLSWTGTNTEAFF
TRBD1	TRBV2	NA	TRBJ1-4	TGTGCCAGCAGCACGTTGTCAGGGGGGAATGAAAAACTGTTTTTT	CASSTLSGGNEKLFF
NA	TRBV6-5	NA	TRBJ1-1	TGTGCCAGCATAAAGGGTGGGACTGAAGCTTTCTTT	CASIKGGTEAFF
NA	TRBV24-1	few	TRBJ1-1	TGTGCCACCCGGGCAGAACAGAACACTGAAGCTTTCTTT	CATRAEQNTEAFF
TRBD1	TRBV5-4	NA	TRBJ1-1	TGTGCCAGCAGCTTGGTGCAGGGGGACACTGAAGCTTTCTTT	CASSLVQGDTEAFF
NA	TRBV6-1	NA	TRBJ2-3	TGTGCCAGCAGTGACATGGCGCGAGATACGCAGTATTTT	CASSDMARDTQYF
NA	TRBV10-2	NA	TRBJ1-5	TGCGCCAGCAGCGAAAACAGGGAGCGTAATCAGCCCCAGCATTTT	CASSENRERNQPQHF
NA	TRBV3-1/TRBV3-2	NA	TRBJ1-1	TGTGCCAGCAGCCCCTCGGCGGAGGGAGGGGTTGGGGCTTTCTTT	CASSPSAEGGVGAFF
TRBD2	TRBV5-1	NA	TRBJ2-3	TGCGCCAGCAGCTTGGTTGCGGGGGAGGCAGATACGCAGTATTTT	CASSLVAGEADTQYF
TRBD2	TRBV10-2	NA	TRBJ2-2	TGCGCCAGCAAACTAGCGGGGGGGCAGTTCGGCGGGGAGCTGTTTTTT	CASKLAGGQFGGELFF
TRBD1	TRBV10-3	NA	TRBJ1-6	TGTGCCATCAGACCGGACAGGGATCGGAATTCACCCCTCCACTTT	CAIRPDRDRNSPLHF
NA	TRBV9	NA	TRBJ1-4	TGTGCCAGCAGCGCCCCGCCAGGGGTTTCTAATGAAAAACTGTTTTTT	CASSAPPGVSNEKLFF
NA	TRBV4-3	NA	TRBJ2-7	TGCGCCAGCAGCCAAGAATGGGTTAGCTCCTACGAGCAGTACTTC	CASSQEWVSSYEQYF
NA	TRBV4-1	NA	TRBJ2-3	TGCGCCAGCAGCCTCAACCATGATACGCAGTATTTT	CASSLNHDTQYF
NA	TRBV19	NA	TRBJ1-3	TGTGCCAGTAGTATAAGTGGCCCTGGAAACACCATATATTTT	CASSISGPGNTIYF
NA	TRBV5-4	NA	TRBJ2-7	TGTGCCAGCAGCCACCCGGCCGGCGGATCCTACGAGCAGTACTTC	CASSHPAGGSYEQYF
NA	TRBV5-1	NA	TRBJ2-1	TGCGCCAGCAGCTTGGTGGGGCCTTCCTACAATGAGCAGTTCTTC	CASSLVGPSYNEQFF
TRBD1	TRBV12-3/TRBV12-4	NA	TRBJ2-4	TGTGCCAGCAGTCCGAGGACAGGCTACCTTCAGTACTTC	CASSPRTGYLQYF
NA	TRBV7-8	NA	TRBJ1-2	TGTGCCAGCAGCTTAGGATCCTTAAACTATGGCTACACCTTC	CASSLGSLNYGYTF
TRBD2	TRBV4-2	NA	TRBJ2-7	TGTGCCAGCAGCCAAGATACGGGCGGGGGGGCCTACGAGCAGTACTTC	CASSQDTGGGAYEQYF
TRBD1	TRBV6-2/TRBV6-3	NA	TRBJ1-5	TGTGCCAGCAGTTCCGGCCTGGGACAGAGAAATCAGCCCCAGCATTTT	CASSSGLGQRNQPQHF
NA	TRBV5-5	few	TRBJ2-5	TGTGCCAGCAGCTTGGAAAAGGGAGAGACCCAGTACTTC	CASSLEKGETQYF
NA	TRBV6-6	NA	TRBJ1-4	TGTGCCAGCAGTTACTCCTTTTTCGAAAAACTGTTTTTT	CASSYSFFEKLFF
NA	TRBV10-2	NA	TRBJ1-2	TGCGCCAGCAGTGCGGGGGCAGGGGATGGCTACACCTTC	CASSAGAGDGYTF
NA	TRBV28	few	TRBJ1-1	TGTGCCAGCAGTTTATATACTTTCCCCAACACTGAAGCTTTCTTT	CASSLYTFPNTEAFF
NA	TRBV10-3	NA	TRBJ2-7	TGTGCCATCAGTGTGGACAGTTCCTACGAGCAGTACTTC	CAISVDSSYEQYF
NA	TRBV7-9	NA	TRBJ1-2	TGTGCCAGCAGCTGGACGTGGGGGGGCTACACCTTC	CASSWTWGGYTF
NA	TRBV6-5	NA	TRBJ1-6	TGTGCCAGCCTTACCCAAGGGCGAAATTCACCCCTCCACTTT	CASLTQGRNSPLHF
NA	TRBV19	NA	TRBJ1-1	TGTGCCAGTAGTATCCGGGGGAAACCTTTCTTT	CASSIRGKPFF
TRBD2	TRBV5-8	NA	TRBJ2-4	TGTGCCAGCGGGGCACTAGCGGGTAGCATTCAGTACTTC	CASGALAGSIQYF
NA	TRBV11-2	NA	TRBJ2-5	TGTGCCAGCAGCTTAGAAGCTGAAGAGACCCAGTACTTC	CASSLEAEETQYF
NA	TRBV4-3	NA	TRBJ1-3	TGCGCCAGCAGCCTCGACTCTGGTGGTGGAAACACCATATATTTT	CASSLDSGGGNTIYF